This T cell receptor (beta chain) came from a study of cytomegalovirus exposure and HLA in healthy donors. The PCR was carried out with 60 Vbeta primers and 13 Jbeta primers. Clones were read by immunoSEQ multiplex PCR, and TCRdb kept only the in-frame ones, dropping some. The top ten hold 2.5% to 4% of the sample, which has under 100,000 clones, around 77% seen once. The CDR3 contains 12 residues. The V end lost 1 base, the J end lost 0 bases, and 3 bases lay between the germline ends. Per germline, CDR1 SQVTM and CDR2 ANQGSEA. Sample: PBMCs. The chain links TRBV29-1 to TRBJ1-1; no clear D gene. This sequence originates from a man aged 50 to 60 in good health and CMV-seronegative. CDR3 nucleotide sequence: TGCAGCGTTGAAGTATTGAACACTGAAGCTTTCTTT. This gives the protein CSVEVLNTEAFF.